These 25 T cell receptor beta chains were sequenced from one sample in a study of cytomegalovirus exposure and HLA in healthy donors. Primers: 60 Vbeta forward and 13 Jbeta reverse. Clones were sequenced by immunoSEQ multiplex PCR, and TCRdb holds only the in-frame ones, with some missing. The repertoire includes about 85,000 clones, less than 80% of them detected once, and around 2.3% sits in the top ten. The sequencing sample was made of PBMCs. The receptor set was obtained from a man aged 30 to 45 in good health and CMV-seronegative.

V gene TRBV5-1 combines with J gene TRBJ2-7; 10 nucleotides line up with TRBD1. CDR1 is SGHRS, CDR2 YFSETQ, per germline. The CDR3 runs 15 residues. Germline trimming cut 0 bases from V and 6 bases from J; bases unmatched to any gene: 6. The CDR3 here is CASSLAGQGSPEQYF. The CDR3, as DNA: TGCGCCAGCAGCTTGGCGGGACAGGGGTCGCCCGAGCAGTACTTC.

A single count supports this clone. This chain links TRBV28 with TRBJ2-7; 8 bases match TRBD2. Germline V lookup: CDR1 MDHEN, CDR2 SYDVKM. The CDR3 extends over 15 amino acids. V lost 5 bases to trimming and J lost 0 bases; unmatched junction nucleotides: 6. The CDR3, as DNA: TGTGCCAGCAGTACTAGCGGAACCAGCTCCTACGAGCAGTACTTC. Encoded protein: CASSTSGTSSYEQYF.

This clone occurred a few times. This chain links TRBV28 with TRBJ1-5; 11 positions match TRBD1. This CDR3 has 18 residues. The junction had 16 bases not matched to a gene; V was cut back by 5 bases and J by 7 bases. The germline V gene encodes CDR1 MDHEN and CDR2 SYDVKM. CDR3 sequence: CASSLGGAGQGGGQPQHF. CDR3 nucleotide sequence: TGTGCCAGCAGTCTAGGAGGTGCGGGACAGGGGGGCGGGCAGCCCCAGCATTTT.

The gene calls are TRBV30 and TRBJ1-1; D is unresolved. From germline, CDR1 is GTSNPN and CDR2 SVGIG (reference sequence). Trimming stripped 1 base from V and 5 bases from J, with 8 bases between. The CDR3 contains 12 residues. The CDR3 DNA reads TGTGCCTGGAGTGGCCAGCGAACTGAAGCTTTCTTT. It yields the protein CAWSGQRTEAFF.

This sequence joins TRBV7-3 and TRBJ1-5; D is unclear. Germline CDR1 is SGHTA and CDR2 is FQGTGA. The CDR3 spans 13 residues. With 6 bases removed from V and 7 bases from J, the gap between germline ends came to 13 bases. The DNA of the CDR3 is TGTGCCAGCAGTCTCTTTGGAGGACAGCCCCAGCATTTT. This translates into CASSLFGGQPQHF. The full variable domain, completed using reference TRBV7-3 and TRBJ1-5, is GAGVSQTPSNKVTEKGKYVELRCDPISGHTALYWYRQSLGQGPEFLIYFQGTGAADDSGLPNDRFFAVRPEGSVSTLKIQRTERGDSAVYLCASSLFGGQPQHFGDGTRLSIL.

CDR3: CASSEAGGSYEQYF. Here the CDR3 DNA reads TGTGCCAGCAGTGAAGCGGGGGGCTCCTACGAGCAGTACTTC. V and J are TRBV6-4 and TRBJ2-7, with TRBD2 identical over 9 bases. In germline, CDR1 is MRHNA, CDR2 SNTAGT. The CDR3 loop spans 14 amino acids. The V and J ends lost 3 bases and 0 bases, in that order; junction bases with no gene match: 0.

The chain couples TRBV7-9 to TRBJ2-2; TRBD2 is a possible D gene (6 bases). In germline, CDR1 is SEHNR, CDR2 FQNEAQ (reference sequence). This CDR3 is built from 16 residues. V dropped 1 base and J dropped 2 bases, with 11 bases sitting between them. CDR3 sequence: CASSLGNSGNTGELFF. The CDR3 DNA is TGTGCCAGCAGCTTAGGCAATAGCGGTAACACCGGGGAGCTGTTTTTT.

This clone came up a few times. The chain couples TRBV6-5 to TRBJ2-5; 13 nucleotides match TRBD2. The ends lost 2 bases at V and 4 bases at J; junction bases unmatched: 4. Per germline, CDR1 MNHEY and CDR2 SVGAGI. There are 16 residues in the CDR3. This chain's CDR3 is CASSYPTSGRTETQYF. The CDR3 nucleotides are TGTGCCAGCAGTTACCCGACTAGCGGGAGGACAGAGACCCAGTACTTC.

The rearrangement uses TRBV30 and TRBJ2-1, with 10 positions matching TRBD2. This CDR3 region has 15 residues. Germline V CDR1 and CDR2: GTSNPN, SVGIG (reference sequence). V lost 1 base to trimming and J lost 4 bases; unmatched junction nucleotides: 4. CDR3 coding DNA: TGTGCCTGGAGTGAAGGTAGCGGGAGGTACAATGAGCAGTTCTTC. This encodes CAWSEGSGRYNEQFF.

The chain couples TRBV5-1 to TRBJ2-3, with TRBD2 as a possible D gene (6 bases). This CDR3 is built from 16 residues. Trimming removed 4 bases from V and 2 bases from J, with 17 bases in between. Germline CDR1 and CDR2: SGHRS and YFSETQ. The chain's CDR3 is CASSLGAGIDTDTQYF. As DNA, the CDR3 is TGCGCCAGCAGCCTGGGCGCGGGAATCGACACAGATACGCAGTATTTT.

The chain is built from TRBV27 and TRBJ2-7; TRBD1 agrees at 9 bases. V dropped 5 bases and J dropped 6; count of bases not matched to a gene: 8. The germline gives CDR1 MNHEY, CDR2 SMNVEV (reference sequence). The CDR3 totals 14 residues. The CDR3 here is CASSIGTGKSEQYF. CDR3 nucleotide sequence: TGTGCCAGCAGTATTGGGACAGGGAAATCCGAGCAGTACTTC.

The V and J genes are TRBV20-1 and TRBJ1-1; TRBD1 is a possible D gene (6 bases). V lost 3 bases to trimming and J lost 8 bases, with 10 bases between them. Germline V gene lookup returns CDR1 DFQATT and CDR2 SNEGSKA (reference sequence). The CDR3 is 11 amino acids. This CDR3 reads CSASGGREAFF. CDR3 in DNA: TGCAGTGCTAGTGGGGGCAGGGAAGCTTTCTTT.

V and J are TRBV6-4 and TRBJ1-2; 9 positions match TRBD1. Germline assignment: CDR1 MRHNA and CDR2 SNTAGT. The CDR3 is made up of 15 amino acids. With 2 bases clipped from V and 5 bases from J, the junction kept 6 bases outside the gene matches. The CDR3 DNA is TGTGCCAGCAGTGACGATTGGACAGGGGCTTATGGCTACACCTTC. Translation: CASSDDWTGAYGYTF.

The V gene is TRBV5-5, the J gene TRBJ1-5; D is ambiguous. The V end lost 4 bases, the J end lost 0 bases, and 11 bases lay between the germline ends. The germline V gene encodes CDR1 SGHKS and CDR2 YYEKEE (reference sequence). The CDR3 is made up of 15 amino acids. Here the CDR3 DNA reads TGTGCCAGCAGCATTACAGTGATTAGCAATCAGCCCCAGCATTTT. This encodes CASSITVISNQPQHF.

Here the CDR3 reads CASSVREANEQFF. The CDR3 region has the DNA TGTGCCAGCTCTGTCCGGGAAGCGAATGAGCAGTTCTTC. The V and J genes are TRBV18 and TRBJ2-1; perhaps TRBD2 as D (5 bases). The ends were cut back, 6 bases at V and 7 bases at J, with 13 bases in the middle. CDR1 and CDR2 from the germline V gene are KGHSH and LQKENI. This CDR3 contains 13 residues.

The chain recombines TRBV19 with TRBJ1-5, with D hard to call. Between the trimmed V and J ends, which lost 4 bases and 6 bases, there was a span of 10 bases. CDR1 LNHDA and CDR2 SQIVND come from the germline V gene (reference sequence). The CDR3 has 13 residues. CDR3 in DNA: TGTGCCAGTAGTAATGAGGGAATTCAGCCCCAGCATTTT. It specifies CASSNEGIQPQHF. The full variable domain, completed using reference TRBV19 and TRBJ1-5, is DGGITQSPKYLFRKEGQNVTLSCEQNLNHDAMYWYRQDPGQGLRLIYYSQIVNDFQKGDIAEGYSVSREKKESFPLTVTSAQKNPTAFYLCASSNEGIQPQHFGDGTRLSIL.

This clone was counted between two and nine times. V gene TRBV5-4 combines with J gene TRBJ1-2, with D perhaps TRBD1 (6 bases). The CDR3 totals 15 residues. CDR1 and CDR2 (germline): SGHNT, YYREEE (reference sequence). V lost 0 bases, J lost 6 bases, and 15 bases lay in between. The CDR3 coding sequence is TGTGCCAGCAGCTTGGCGGGTCAGGGGCCTGATGGCTACACCTTC. It is translated as CASSLAGQGPDGYTF.

V usage is TRBV7-9 and J usage is TRBJ2-1; maybe TRBD2 (5 bases). In germline, CDR1 is SEHNR, CDR2 FQNEAQ (reference sequence). This CDR3 contains 13 residues. Trimming took 5 bases from V and 8 from J, leaving 13 bases between them. CDR3 sequence reads: CASSPGPGDEQFF. The DNA for the CDR3 is TGTGCCAGCAGCCCCGGGCCCGGGGATGAGCAGTTCTTC.

This clone has more than one count but fewer than ten. This chain uses TRBV19 with TRBJ1-5; 11 bases map to TRBD1. Germline-derived CDR1 and CDR2 are LNHDA and SQIVND (reference sequence). The ends lost 7 bases at V and 0 bases at J; junction bases unmatched: 2. The CDR3 spans 15 residues. For the CDR3, the DNA is TGTGCCAGTAAGGGACAGGGGGTTAGCAATCAGCCCCAGCATTTT. Its protein product is CASKGQGVSNQPQHF.

The chain has TRBV13 and TRBJ2-6, with D perhaps TRBD1 (5 bases). Germline CDR1 is PRHDT and CDR2 is FYEKMQ (reference sequence). V lost 1 base and J 0 bases, leaving 16 bases between the germline ends. CDR3 size: 19 residues. CDR3 amino acids: CASSLAGQGMPSGANVLTF. The CDR3 DNA reads as TGTGCCAGCAGCTTAGCCGGACAAGGTATGCCCTCTGGGGCCAACGTCCTGACTTTC. Drawing the rest from reference TRBV13 and TRBJ2-6, the complete variable domain is AAGVIQSPRHLIKEKRETATLKCYPIPRHDTVYWYQQGPGQDPQFLISFYEKMQSDKGSIPDRFSAQQFSDYHSELNMSSLELGDSALYFCASSLAGQGMPSGANVLTFGAGSRLTVL.

The chain links TRBV2 to TRBJ1-1; perhaps TRBD1 as D (6 bases). Germline-derived CDR1 and CDR2 are SNHLY and FYNNEI. Deletions cut 0 bases from V and 1 base from J, with 15 bases between. The CDR3 totals 17 residues. In DNA, the CDR3 is TGTGCCAGCAGTGAAGCGGGGGGGCGCAGGTCGAACACTGAAGCTTTCTTT. As protein: CASSEAGGRRSNTEAFF.

The V and J genes are TRBV19 and TRBJ2-7; D gene uncertain. This CDR3 is built from 13 residues. V lost 1 base to trimming and J lost 1 base, with 5 bases between them. Germline V gene lookup returns CDR1 LNHDA and CDR2 SQIVND (reference sequence). The CDR3 here is CASSIGDSYEQYF. The CDR3 nucleotides are TGTGCCAGTAGTATAGGAGATTCCTACGAGCAGTACTTC.

This rearrangement joins TRBV6-6 to TRBJ2-4, with 10 bases that match TRBD2. The J segment lost 6 bases and the V segment lost 6 bases, leaving 5 bases of the junction unmatched. The germline gives CDR1 MNHNY, CDR2 SVGAGI (reference sequence). This CDR3 comprises 14 residues. Here the CDR3 reads CASSTEREGNIQYF. CDR3 coding DNA: TGTGCCAGCAGCACCGAGCGGGAGGGAAACATTCAGTACTTC.

The CDR3 DNA reads TGTGCCAGCAGTGAAGCGCTAGCGGGCGCTTACTTC. It codes for CASSEALAGAYF. The chain uses TRBV6-1 and TRBJ2-5; TRBD2 aligns across 8 bases. CDR3 size: 12 residues. With 0 bases clipped from V and 14 bases from J, the junction kept 5 bases outside the gene matches. Germline lookup yields CDR1 MNHNS and CDR2 SASEGT.

The chain carries TRBV27 and TRBJ2-1; D gene uncertain. The CDR3 loop spans 15 amino acids. V lost 2 bases and J lost 2, with 10 bases in between. The germline V gene encodes CDR1 MNHEY and CDR2 SMNVEV (reference sequence). The DNA for the CDR3 is TGTGCCAGCAGTTTAGACGGCGGCACCTACAATGAGCAGTTCTTC. The encoded protein is CASSLDGGTYNEQFF.